What follows are 14 T cell receptor beta chains derived from one specimen sequenced in a study of T cell repertoires in cytomegalovirus infection (dated by TCRdb to the late 2010s). Data came from an Illumina HiSeq 1500. TCRdb passed the public sequencing reads through fastp at Q25 and MiXCR, retaining productive beta sequences. When rows share a CDR3 protein, they turn into one entry using the most common DNA and genes. Within this sample are about 400,000 distinct CDR3 sequences, with about a sixth of them counted one time only. The ten top clones hold 8.7% of the sample. Sequencing input: PBMCs. The receptor source for this set is a human donor in good health (CMV status not recorded). Some clones in this sample may be carry-over from other donors' samples.

This clonotype has only a few counts. J is TRBJ2-1 and V is TRBV6-2 or TRBV6-3, with 7 bases lining up with TRBD2. The V and J ends lost 7 bases and 3 bases, in that order; junction bases with no gene match: 6. There are 14 residues in the CDR3. Germline V gives CDR1 MNHEY, CDR2 SVGEGT. The CDR3 reads CASNRDYLYNEQFF. As DNA, the CDR3 is TGTGCCAGCAACCGGGACTACCTCTACAATGAGCAGTTCTTC.

The rearrangement joins TRBV20-1 to TRBJ2-1, with D uncertain. Germline lookup yields CDR1 DFQATT and CDR2 SNEGSKA (reference sequence). V lost 4 bases, J lost 6 bases, and 13 bases lay in between. This CDR3 spans 13 amino acids. The DNA of the CDR3 is TGCAGTGCTACCCTTAAGTGGCCCAATGAGCAGTTCTTC. Translated: CSATLKWPNEQFF.

This clonotype has just a few counts. V gene TRBV12-3 or TRBV12-4 combines with J gene TRBJ2-1; D is tentatively TRBD1 or TRBD2 (5 bases each). This CDR3 has 16 residues. Between the trimmed V and J ends, which lost 3 bases and 4 bases, there was a span of 16 bases. In DNA form, the CDR3 reads TGTGCCAGCAGTTTTCGGGGCGGCCACATTTACAATGAGCAGTTCTTC. Translated: CASSFRGGHIYNEQFF.

This clonotype was found many times. The chain employs TRBV7-6 and TRBJ2-3, with 8 nucleotides matching TRBD2. J lost 6 bases, V lost 1 base, and 12 bases had no gene match. This CDR3 comprises 17 residues. CDR1 and CDR2 (germline): SGHVS, FNYEAQ. CDR3 sequence (DNA): TGTGCCAGCAGCTTAGAGTCCAGCGGGAGTGGGTCTGATACGCAGTATTTT. The encoded protein is CASSLESSGSGSDTQYF.

This sequence joins TRBV7-4 and TRBJ2-1; 7 nucleotides align to TRBD1. With 4 bases clipped from V and 0 bases from J, the junction kept 6 bases outside the gene matches. The germline CDR1 and CDR2 sequences are SGHVT and SQSDAQ. The CDR3 is 16 residues long. CDR3 residues: CASSCPRDSSYNEQFF. DNA for the CDR3: TGTGCCAGCAGCTGCCCCCGGGACAGCTCCTACAATGAGCAGTTCTTC.

The V gene is TRBV29-1, the J gene TRBJ1-1, with D perhaps matching TRBD1 (6 bases). Trimming removed 7 bases at V and 3 bases at J, with 12 bases between. Germline V lookup: CDR1 SQVTM, CDR2 ANQGSEA. The CDR3 consists of 12 residues. CDR3 amino acids: CSGQVADTEAFF. CDR3 in DNA: TGCAGCGGACAGGTAGCGGACACTGAAGCTTTCTTT. Full variable domain (remainder filled in from reference TRBV29-1 and TRBJ1-1): SAVISQKPSRDICQRGTSLTIQCQVDSQVTMMFWYRQQPGQSLTLIATANQGSEATYESGFVIDKFPISRPNLTFSTLTVSNMSPEDSSIYLCSGQVADTEAFFGQGTRLTVV.

This clonotype was counted a few times. V and J are TRBV24-1 and TRBJ2-1, with D uncertain. The CDR3 covers 16 residues. Trimming cost V 12 bases and J 5 bases, with 25 bases left between them. Germline-derived CDR1 and CDR2 are KGHDR and SFDVKD. The CDR3 protein is CAPLPASASQHNEQFF. In nucleotides, the CDR3 is TGTGCCCCGCTACCCGCAAGCGCCTCTCAACACAATGAGCAGTTCTTC.

This clonotype was recorded many times. The rearrangement links TRBV7-2 to TRBJ2-1, with D tentatively TRBD2 (6 bases). The CDR3 spans 14 residues. The ends were cut back, 1 base at V and 5 bases at J, with 9 bases in the middle. In germline, CDR1 is SGHTA, CDR2 FQGNSA. The CDR3 nucleotides are TGTGCCAGCAGCTTAGGGGCTAGCGACAATGAGCAGTTCTTC. It is translated as CASSLGASDNEQFF.

Comment on this clonotype: A much larger clone differs by one base, so this may be a read error. The gene calls are TRBV6-5 and TRBJ2-7, with 7 bases fitting TRBD2. This CDR3 region has 13 residues. Trimming at V came to 7 bases and at J to 3 bases, leaving 6 bases not matched to a gene. Germline CDR1 reads MNHEY; CDR2 reads SVGAGI. The CDR3 region has the DNA TGTGCCAGCACCCAGGCGGGGGTCTACGAGCAGTACTTC. It specifies CASTQAGVYEQYF.

As for this clonotype: A much more abundant neighbour one base away suggests this may be a read error. This chain links TRBV6-8 with TRBJ2-2; tentative D call: TRBD2 (6 bases). The germline V gene encodes CDR1 MNHGY and CDR2 SAAAGT. This CDR3 has 15 residues. Trimming took off 8 bases at V and 4 bases at J, with 17 bases between the two ends. CDR3 in amino acids: CASRLRGGTTGELFF. For the CDR3, the DNA is TGTGCCAGCCGTTTGAGAGGCGGGACCACCGGGGAGCTGTTTTTT.

This clonotype showed up many times. The rearrangement uses TRBV6-6 and TRBJ2-5, with unresolved D. Germline loops: CDR1 MNHNY, CDR2 SVGAGI (reference sequence). This CDR3 has 13 residues. Trimming cost V 5 bases and J 9 bases, with 16 bases left between them. For the CDR3, the DNA is TGTGCCAGCAGTCCGACCAGTCTGGCGTCCCAGTACTTC. It encodes CASSPTSLASQYF.

V and J are TRBV2 and TRBJ1-1, with 7 nucleotides matching TRBD1. V lost 6 bases, J lost 6 bases, and 10 bases stayed unmatched. The germline V gene has CDR1 SNHLY and CDR2 FYNNEI. The CDR3 runs to 14 residues. CDR3 coding DNA: TGTGCCAGCAGAGGTACAGGGGCGCCTCCTGAAGCTTTCTTT. This codes for CASRGTGAPPEAFF. The full variable domain, its missing parts supplied by reference TRBV2 and TRBJ1-1, is EPEVTQTPSHQVTQMGQEVILRCVPISNHLYFYWYRQILGQKVEFLVSFYNNEISEKSEIFDDQFSVERPDGSNFTLKIRSTKLEDSAMYFCASRGTGAPPEAFFGQGTRLTVV.

The rearrangement links TRBV20-1 to TRBJ1-2; TRBD1 might be the D (6 bases). V shed 3 bases and J shed 2 bases, with 10 bases lying between them. CDR1 is DFQATT, CDR2 SNEGSKA, per germline (reference sequence). The CDR3 sequence is 13 residues long. The CDR3 DNA sequence: TGCAGTGCTAGCCGGGGGGCCAACTATGGCTACACCTTC. The encoded protein is CSASRGANYGYTF.

The chain employs TRBV10-2 and TRBJ2-7; TRBD1 aligns across 9 bases. The CDR3 extends over 15 amino acids. Germline CDR1 is WSHSY and CDR2 is SAAADI. V gave up 0 bases and J gave up 7 bases; unmatched junction bases: 7. CDR3 coding DNA: TGCGCCAGCAGTGAGTCCGTGGGACAGGGATTAGAGCAGTACTTC. It is translated as CASSESVGQGLEQYF.